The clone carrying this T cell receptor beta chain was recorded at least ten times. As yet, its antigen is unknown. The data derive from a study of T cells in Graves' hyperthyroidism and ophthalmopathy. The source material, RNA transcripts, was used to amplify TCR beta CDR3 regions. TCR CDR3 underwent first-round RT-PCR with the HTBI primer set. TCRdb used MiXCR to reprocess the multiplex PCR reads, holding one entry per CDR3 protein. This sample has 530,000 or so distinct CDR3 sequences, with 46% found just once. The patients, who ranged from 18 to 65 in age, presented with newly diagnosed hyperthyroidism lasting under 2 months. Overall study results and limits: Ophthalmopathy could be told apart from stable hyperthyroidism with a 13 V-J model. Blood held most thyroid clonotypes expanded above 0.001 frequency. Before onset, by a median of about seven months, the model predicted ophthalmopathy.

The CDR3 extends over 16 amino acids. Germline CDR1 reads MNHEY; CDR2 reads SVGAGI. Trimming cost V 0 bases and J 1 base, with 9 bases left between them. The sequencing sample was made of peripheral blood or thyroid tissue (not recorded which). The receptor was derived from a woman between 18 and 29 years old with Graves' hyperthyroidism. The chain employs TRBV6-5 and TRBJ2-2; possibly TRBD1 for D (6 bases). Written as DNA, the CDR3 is TGTGCCAGCAGTTACTCCTCGGGACAGAACACCGGGGAGCTGTTTTTT. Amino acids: CASSYSSGQNTGELFF.